This T cell receptor (beta chain) comes out of a study of cytomegalovirus exposure and HLA in healthy donors. The CDR3 consists of 13 residues. The V gene lost 3 bases and the J gene lost 1 base, with 7 bases spanning the gap. Per the germline V gene, CDR1 is SGHRS and CDR2 is YFSETQ. A multiplex PCR was run with 60 Vbeta primers and 13 Jbeta primers. Original processing notes: A follow-up analysis tallied 73 million or so unique TCR beta chains, roughly 11 million shared. TCRdb keeps only in-frame clones here, not all; method: immunoSEQ multiplex PCR. The V and J calls and the clone size are those of that table, but D and trimming were determined from the DNA. Among around 110,000 clones listed, approximately 72% were seen once. Each of the donors was a healthy bone marrow donor.

The chain carries TRBV5-1 and TRBJ1-1, with unresolved D. The sequencing sample was made of PBMCs. This receptor was taken from a man aged 18 to 29 in good health and CMV-seronegative. CDR3: CASSSGSNTEAFF. CDR3 DNA: TGCGCCAGCAGCTCCGGGTCGAACACTGAAGCTTTCTTT.